Included here is one T cell receptor (beta chain) sequence, with context. Antigen: not known. The treatment here: around 19 received Ad26.COV2.S at low or high dose, single or two shots; roughly 5 received placebo; per-sample allocation not given. On day 63 after the first injection, vaccine and placebo recipients gave samples. An Ad26 vector that expressed Wuhan-strain SARS-CoV-2 spike constituted the vaccine. The data originate from a study of Ad26.COV2.S vaccination and SARS-CoV-2 variants. Overall study context: A participant enrolled in the COV1001 Ad26.COV2.S trial arm provided the sample.

Overall study findings and caveats: Non-spike TCR breadth was similar in vaccine and placebo recipients. Total T cell responses may have been underestimated by the TCR breadth and depth analyses.

The CDR3 runs 13 residues. V shed 6 bases and J 7 bases; nucleotides not matched to a gene: 3. Germline V gene data show CDR1 as MGHDK and CDR2 as SYGVNS. This table comes from immunoSEQ multiplex PCR, and its TCRdb copy is limited to in-frame clones, with some not included. This sample has about 680,000 clones, with 70% to 90% found just once. This receptor was obtained from a person between 18 and 60 years old who received the Ad26.COV2.S COVID-19 vaccine or a placebo. The sequences come from peripheral blood, collected in a trial of Ad26.COV2.S vaccine versus placebo. The rearrangement links TRBV25-1 to TRBJ2-1, with 10 bases lining up with TRBD2. CDR3 loop: CASRASGRNEQFF. The CDR3 DNA follows: TGTGCCAGCAGAGCTAGCGGGAGAAATGAGCAGTTCTTC. Full variable domain (outside the CDR3, taken from reference TRBV25-1 and TRBJ2-1): EADIYQTPRYLVIGTGKKITLECSQTMGHDKMYWYQQDPGMELHLIHYSYGVNSTEKGDLSSESTVSRIRTEHFPLTLESARPSHTSQYLCASRASGRNEQFFGPGTRLTVL.